These 18 T cell receptor beta chains came from one sample sequenced in a study of blood T cells in healthy people across ages. The use of a sample-barcoded 5' primer and a J-beta primer mix characterized a second PCR of about 7 to 12 cycles. TCRdb ran MiXCR on the 5' RACE reads and lists one entry per CDR3 protein. This sample yields roughly 860,000 distinct CDR3 sequences, of which about 59% are seen a single time; 28% belongs to the top ten. The sample was blood. Every receptor here comes from a man younger than 40 in good health.

This clonotype was observed many times. The chain has TRBV29-1 and TRBJ2-6; a weak D match, TRBD2 (5 bases). Germline lookup yields CDR1 SQVTM and CDR2 ANQGSEA. This CDR3 contains 14 residues. Trimming removed 3 bases from V and 0 bases from J, with 6 bases in between. The CDR3 DNA is TGCAGCGTTGACGGGGACTCTGGGGCCAACGTCCTGACTTTC. Protein: CSVDGDSGANVLTF.

This clonotype came up a few times. V gene TRBV20-1 combines with J gene TRBJ2-3; 7 bases are a match to TRBD2. This CDR3 has 16 amino acids. Germline V CDR1 and CDR2: DFQATT, SNEGSKA (reference sequence). V was clipped by 3 bases and J by 0 bases; unmatched bases: 9. The CDR3 sequence is CSARGDYASSTDTQYF. Here the CDR3 DNA reads TGCAGTGCTAGGGGGGACTACGCCTCTAGCACAGATACGCAGTATTTT.

Concerning this clonotype itself: At one boundary the junction diverges from the germline segment, which might be a read error. This chain uses TRBV5-1 with TRBJ2-7; 9 bases are a match to TRBD2. CDR3 size: 15 residues. CDR1 and CDR2 from the germline V gene are SGHRS and YFSETQ. Here the CDR3 reads CASSLGSGGYYEQYF. The CDR3 bases are TGTGCCAGCAGCTTGGGTAGCGGGGGATACTACGAGCAGTACTTC.

The gene calls are TRBV4-3 and TRBJ1-2; D unclear. CDR1 and CDR2 (germline): LGHNA, YSLEER. The CDR3 sequence is 17 residues long. V was cut by 4 bases and J by 4 bases, with 22 bases left in between. The CDR3 DNA follows: TGCGCCAGCAGCCCCGGGTTAGTCGAGTCTTGGGCCTATGGCTACACCTTC. It codes for CASSPGLVESWAYGYTF.

The chain joins TRBV21-1 to TRBJ1-4; TRBD1 is the table's D call and was not checked against the DNA. TRBV21-1 is tagged as a pseudogene. This CDR3 is built from 16 residues. The CDR3: CASSLGTEGSNEKLFF. CDR3 bases: TGTGCCAGCAGCCTTGGGACAGAAGGTTCTAATGAAAAACTGTTTTTT.

The sample holds a few counts of this clonotype. In DNA form, the CDR3 reads TGCAGTGCTGCACTGGACGGGGTGAATGGCTACACCTTC. This encodes CSAALDGVNGYTF. The chain has TRBV20-1 and TRBJ1-2; D gene unclear. There are 13 residues in the CDR3. V lost 5 bases and J 6 bases, leaving 16 bases between the germline ends. Germline V CDR1 and CDR2: DFQATT, SNEGSKA (reference sequence).

This clonotype was counted a few times. This chain joins TRBV6-5 and TRBJ2-1; 12 bases are shared with TRBD2. The germline V gene has CDR1 MNHEY and CDR2 SVGAGI. This CDR3 spans 15 amino acids. V was clipped by 7 bases and J by 8 bases; unmatched bases: 9. CDR3 sequence reads: CASTSPSGGVDEQFF. The DNA of the CDR3 is TGTGCCAGCACCTCCCCTAGCGGGGGGGTTGATGAGCAGTTCTTC.

This chain joins TRBV6-5 and TRBJ2-7; 10 bases align to TRBD1. This CDR3 spans 14 amino acids. The trim removed 6 bases at V and 4 bases at J, leaving 6 bases unmatched. The germline V gene encodes CDR1 MNHEY and CDR2 SVGAGI. CDR3 region: CASSYGQGGYEQYF. CDR3 nucleotides: TGTGCCAGCAGCTACGGACAGGGGGGATACGAGCAGTACTTC.

Only a few counts were recorded for this clonotype. The chain recombines TRBV29-1 with TRBJ2-4, with 11 bases identical to TRBD1. TRBJ2-7 explains the end of the DNA better; the J call may be wrong. Germline CDR1 SQVTM, CDR2 ANQGSEA. The CDR3 sequence is 14 residues long. The CDR3 region has the DNA TGCAGCGTCACCGGGACAGGGGGAATCGACGAGCAGTACTTC. This translates into CSVTGTGGIDEQYF.

The J gene is TRBJ2-3, the V gene TRBV7-2; D is perhaps TRBD2 (7 bases). Germline V gene data show CDR1 as SGHTA and CDR2 as FQGNSA. This CDR3 region has 15 residues. V lost 5 bases to trimming and J lost 2 bases, with 14 bases between them. The CDR3: CASSRSAGATDTQYF. DNA for the CDR3: TGTGCCAGCAGCCGAAGCGCGGGGGCCACAGATACGCAGTATTTT.

The V gene is TRBV4-2, the J gene TRBJ2-7; 9 bases map to TRBD2. The CDR3 has 16 amino acids. Germline CDR1 and CDR2: LGHNA and YNFKEQ. V shed 0 bases and J 3 bases; nucleotides not matched to a gene: 6. This chain's CDR3 is CASSQEGLSGGYEQYF. The CDR3 DNA sequence: TGTGCCAGCAGCCAAGAGGGACTTAGCGGGGGCTACGAGCAGTACTTC.

J is TRBJ2-4 and V is TRBV6-5; D remains unclear. Trimming removed 4 bases at V and 0 bases at J, with 16 bases between. From germline, CDR1 is MNHEY and CDR2 SVGAGI. This CDR3 contains 17 residues. DNA of the CDR3: TGTGCCAGCAGTTCTTCCCGATCGGAGCTAGCCAAAAACATTCAGTACTTC. Protein product: CASSSSRSELAKNIQYF.

The chain joins TRBV5-1 to TRBJ2-7, with 8 bases fitting TRBD1. The CDR3 consists of 14 residues. After removal of 0 bases from V and 10 bases from J, the junction contained 9 bases not matched to a gene. CDR1 SGHRS and CDR2 YFSETQ come from the germline V gene. As DNA, the CDR3 is TGCGCCAGCAGCTTGGCCGAGGACAGGGATTTACAGTACTTC. This codes for CASSLAEDRDLQYF.

This rearrangement joins TRBV11-1 to TRBJ2-1, with a weak D call TRBD2 (7 bases). The V end lost 5 bases, the J end lost 8 bases, and 16 bases lay between the germline ends. CDR3 length: 14 residues. CDR1 SGHAT and CDR2 FQDESV come from the germline V gene (reference sequence). In DNA, the CDR3 is TGTGCCAGCAGCCCTGAGGGGGGGCCGTATGAGCAGTTCTTC. This sequence encodes CASSPEGGPYEQFF.

CDR3 nucleotide sequence: TGTGCCAGCAGCTCCCCACAGGGTTTAGGCAATCAGCCCCAGCATTTT. It translates to CASSSPQGLGNQPQHF. The chain is built from TRBV7-2 and TRBJ1-5; tentatively, D is TRBD1 (6 bases). V gave up 4 bases and J gave up 2 bases, with 15 bases separating them. From germline, CDR1 is SGHTA and CDR2 FQGNSA. This CDR3 region has 16 residues.

The CDR3 coding sequence is TGTGCCAGCAGTTCCCCTCCGACGGGGGTTGTTTCTAGCACAGATACGCAGTATTTT. This codes for CASSSPPTGVVSSTDTQYF. The chain joins TRBV27 to TRBJ2-3; TRBD2 is a possible D gene (6 bases). The CDR3 is 19 residues long. CDR1 is MNHEY, CDR2 SMNVEV, per germline (reference sequence). V was cut by 4 bases and J by 0 bases, with 23 bases left in between.

The V call is TRBV5-5, the J call TRBJ1-3, with D hard to call. The V gene lost 2 bases and the J gene lost 1 base, with 10 bases spanning the gap. The germline V gene has CDR1 SGHKS and CDR2 YYEKEE (reference sequence). CDR3 length: 15 amino acids. The CDR3 reads CASSLSRLSGNTIYF. The CDR3 DNA is TGTGCCAGCAGCTTATCCCGCCTTTCTGGAAACACCATATATTTT.

The rearrangement joins TRBV20-1 to TRBJ2-3, with 9 bases identical to TRBD2. V trimming: 5 bases; J trimming: 0 bases; junction bases outside the gene matches: 9. The CDR3 consists of 16 residues. Germline CDR1 and CDR2: DFQATT and SNEGSKA (reference sequence). CDR3 nucleotide sequence: TGCAGTGCTGACGCGGCGGCGGGGGGGAGCACAGATACGCAGTATTTT. Translation gives CSADAAAGGSTDTQYF.